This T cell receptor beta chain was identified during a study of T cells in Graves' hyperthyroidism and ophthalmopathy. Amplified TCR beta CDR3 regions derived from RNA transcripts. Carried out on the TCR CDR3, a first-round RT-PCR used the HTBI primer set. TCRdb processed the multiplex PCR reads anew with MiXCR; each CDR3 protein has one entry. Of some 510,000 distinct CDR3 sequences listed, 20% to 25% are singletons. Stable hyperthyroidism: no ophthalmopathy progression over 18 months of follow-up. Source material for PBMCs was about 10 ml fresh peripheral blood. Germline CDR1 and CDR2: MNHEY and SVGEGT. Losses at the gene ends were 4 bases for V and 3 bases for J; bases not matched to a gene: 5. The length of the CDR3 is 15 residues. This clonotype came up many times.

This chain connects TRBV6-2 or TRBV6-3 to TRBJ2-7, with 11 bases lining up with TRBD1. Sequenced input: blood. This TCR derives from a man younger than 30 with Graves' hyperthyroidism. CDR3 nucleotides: TGTGCCAGCAGTTCTCTGGGACAGGGGGGCTACGAGCAGTACTTC. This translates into CASSSLGQGGYEQYF.